Shown below are 17 T cell receptor beta chains from a single sample sequenced in a study of OX40 agonist ivuxolimab in advanced cancers. Only in-frame clones appear in the TCRdb table, and some are missing; sequencing was by immunoSEQ multiplex PCR. The table includes fewer than 50,000 clones, around 92% detected once. Sequenced material: CD4+ or CD8+ T cells sorted from blood, taken in a trial of the OX40 agonist ivuxolimab. Receptor source: an adult with an advanced solid tumor such as melanoma, head and neck, liver or kidney cancer.

The chain combines TRBV9 with TRBJ2-3; 11 bases agree with TRBD1. Trimming at V came to 0 bases and at J to 6 bases, leaving 6 bases not matched to a gene. Germline loops: CDR1 SGDLS, CDR2 YYNGEE. The CDR3 runs to 16 residues. In DNA form, the CDR3 reads TGTGCCAGCAGCGTAGATTGGACAGGGGGCTTCGATACGCAGTATTTT. Translated, it gives CASSVDWTGGFDTQYF.

This clone was counted a single time. This chain uses TRBV11-2 with TRBJ2-2; D not certain. This CDR3 contains 14 residues. V lost 6 bases to trimming and J lost 3 bases, with 11 bases between them. Germline V CDR1 and CDR2: SGHAT, FQNNGV. CDR3 region: CASRDAWDTGELFF. The CDR3 DNA follows: TGTGCCAGCAGGGATGCTTGGGACACCGGGGAGCTGTTTTTT.

The genes are TRBV9 and TRBJ1-4; a weak D match, TRBD1 (5 bases). Germline CDR1 reads SGDLS; CDR2 reads YYNGEE. Deletions cut 3 bases from V and 2 bases from J, with 17 bases between. The CDR3 loop spans 17 amino acids. The CDR3 sequence: CASSAGRGGSTNEKLFF. For the CDR3, the DNA is TGTGCCAGCAGCGCGGGGCGTGGGGGAAGCACTAATGAAAAACTGTTTTTT.

The chain links TRBV28 to TRBJ1-3; D not certain. This CDR3 region has 16 residues. Germline loops: CDR1 MDHEN, CDR2 SYDVKM. The V end was cut by 1 base, the J end by 0 bases, with 10 bases between. CDR3 sequence reads: CASSLFSSFSGNTIYF. The CDR3 nucleotides read TGTGCCAGCAGTTTATTTTCCAGTTTCTCTGGAAACACCATATATTTT.

V gene TRBV7-9 combines with J gene TRBJ1-1; 8 nucleotides match TRBD1. The V gene's germline CDR1 is SEHNR and CDR2 FQNEAQ (reference sequence). The V gene end was trimmed by 4 bases and the J gene end by 3 bases; junction bases not matched to a gene: 7. The CDR3 spans 15 residues. The CDR3 DNA reads as TGTGCCAGCAGCTCCGGGACAGGACCCTACACTGAAGCTTTCTTT. Translation: CASSSGTGPYTEAFF.

The V call is TRBV28, the J call TRBJ1-1; 8 bases agree with TRBD1. The CDR3 contains 16 residues. V shed 6 bases, J shed 3 bases, and the junction held 12 bases outside the gene matches. The germline gives CDR1 MDHEN, CDR2 SYDVKM. The CDR3 sequence: CASRPVRDRSDTEAFF. In DNA, the CDR3 is TGTGCCAGCAGGCCCGTCCGGGACAGGTCTGACACTGAAGCTTTCTTT.

The V call is TRBV7-2, the J call TRBJ2-4; TRBD1 might be the D (5 bases). The CDR3 covers 17 residues. Deletions cut 0 bases from V and 5 bases from J, with 17 bases between. Germline-derived CDR1 and CDR2 are SGHTA and FQGNSA. CDR3 bases: TGTGCCAGCAGCTTAGCCCCCGCGGCAGGGAAGGAAAACATTCAGTACTTC. Translation: CASSLAPAAGKENIQYF.

V and J are TRBV9 and TRBJ2-7, with D possibly being TRBD2 (6 bases). CDR1 and CDR2 from the germline V gene are SGDLS and YYNGEE. The length of the CDR3 is 14 residues. V was trimmed by 2 bases and J by 3 bases, leaving 12 bases between them. The CDR3 sequence is CASSVGTGNYEQYF. As DNA, the CDR3 is TGTGCCAGCAGCGTGGGGACTGGGAACTACGAGCAGTACTTC.

This clone was seen just once. The chain carries TRBV7-6 and TRBJ1-3; D remains ambiguous. V was clipped by 0 bases and J by 0 bases, with 6 bases between them. This CDR3 contains 15 residues. CDR1 and CDR2 from the germline V gene are SGHVS and FNYEAQ. The CDR3 here is CASSLAGPSGNTIYF. As DNA, the CDR3 is TGTGCCAGCAGCTTAGCAGGTCCCTCTGGAAACACCATATATTTT.

V is TRBV7-9 and J is TRBJ2-5; D is perhaps TRBD1 or TRBD2 (5 bases each). This CDR3 contains 12 residues. V lost 7 bases and J lost 5, with 11 bases in between. Looked up from germline, CDR1 is SEHNR and CDR2 is FQNEAQ (reference sequence). Written as DNA, the CDR3 is TGTGCCAGCACTCGAGGGGCCGAGACCCAGTACTTC. It translates to CASTRGAETQYF.

The chain combines TRBV2 with TRBJ2-7, with TRBD1 identical over 8 bases. Germline V gene sequence: CDR1 SNHLY, CDR2 FYNNEI. The CDR3 length is 13 residues. V shed 6 bases and J 2 bases; nucleotides not matched to a gene: 3. In DNA form, the CDR3 reads TGTGCCAGCAGAAAACAGGGGGCCTACGAGCAGTACTTC. Its protein is CASRKQGAYEQYF.

By sample fraction, this clone is medium-sized. The genes are TRBV7-9 and TRBJ2-3, with TRBD2 matching over 7 bases. The CDR3 runs to 18 residues. CDR1 and CDR2 (germline): SEHNR, FQNEAQ (reference sequence). V lost 5 bases to trimming and J lost 0 bases; unmatched junction nucleotides: 14. The CDR3 DNA reads as TGTGCCAGCAGCAACGCGGGGCCTAGCGGAACTAGCACAGATACGCAGTATTTT. Translated, it gives CASSNAGPSGTSTDTQYF.

Here the CDR3 DNA reads TGTGCCAGCAGTGTGGACACGCGAGATGGCTACACCTTC. The encoded protein is CASSVDTRDGYTF. This chain joins TRBV28 and TRBJ1-2; D is perhaps TRBD1 (5 bases). V was cut by 5 bases and J by 6 bases, with 13 bases left in between. Germline values: CDR1 MDHEN, CDR2 SYDVKM. CDR3 length equals 13 residues.

The chain uses TRBV9 and TRBJ2-1; 14 bases fit TRBD2. This CDR3 is built from 17 residues. Germline-derived CDR1 and CDR2 are SGDLS and YYNGEE. The ends lost 3 bases at V and 5 bases at J; junction bases unmatched: 7. The CDR3 sequence is CASSARLAGGAHNEQFF. DNA for the CDR3: TGTGCCAGCAGCGCCAGACTAGCGGGAGGGGCCCACAATGAGCAGTTCTTC.

The chain links TRBV29-1 to TRBJ1-3; D gene unclear. The CDR3 totals 21 residues. V was cut by 1 base and J by 0 bases, with 28 bases left in between. Germline CDR1 SQVTM, CDR2 ANQGSEA. The CDR3 here is CSVEAPHSGTNRSHSGNTIYF. CDR3 DNA sequence: TGCAGCGTTGAAGCGCCTCACTCCGGAACAAATCGCTCTCACTCTGGAAACACCATATATTTT.

The CDR3 loop reads CASSLIGGVGNTEAFF. The DNA for the CDR3 is TGTGCCAGCAGTTTAATCGGGGGCGTCGGCAACACTGAAGCTTTCTTT. The chain combines TRBV27 with TRBJ1-1, with a possible D match to TRBD1 (6 bases). Germline CDR1 and CDR2: MNHEY and SMNVEV (reference sequence). The CDR3 loop spans 16 amino acids. V lost 2 bases to trimming and J lost 2 bases, with 15 bases between them.

The chain combines TRBV9 with TRBJ1-1, with 8 bases lining up with TRBD1. Trimming cost V 0 bases and J 1 base; bases outside gene matches: 5. The CDR3 contains 16 residues. In germline, CDR1 is SGDLS, CDR2 YYNGEE. The chain's CDR3 is CASSVDPDRGNTEAFF. In nucleotides, the CDR3 is TGTGCCAGCAGCGTAGACCCCGACAGGGGGAACACTGAAGCTTTCTTT.